The rows below give T cell receptor beta chains drawn from one sample of a study of blood T cell repertoires in COVID-19. Sequencing used immunoSEQ multiplex PCR; TCRdb keeps in-frame clones, though not all of them. The profile shows 20,000 to 25,000 clones, more than 85% of them singletons. The source material was peripheral blood. Receptors were obtained from a man aged 65-85 years with active COVID-19. CDR3s leave out the opening cysteine and the closing phenylalanine or tryptophan. The size entry is marked missing in some rows and otherwise reads once, few, many or a size class.

>NA|TRBV2|12|TRBJ1-6
ASSYGQGNSPLH
>NA|TRBV14|13|TRBJ2-1
ASSQGSVYYNEQF
>NA|TRBV18|13|TRBJ1-5
ASSPEDTTGQPQH
>NA|TRBV7-9|12|TRBJ1-4
ASSSGMGDEKLF
>NA|TRBV20-1|8|TRBJ2-1
SARDGVQF
>NA|TRBV16|13|TRBJ1-6
ASSLPGQGNSPLH
>NA|TRBV19|15|TRBJ2-1
ASSPGQVGARLNEQF
>once|TRBV5-1|13|TRBJ1-1
ASSLYSEGNTEAF
>NA|TRBV28|10|TRBJ1-2
ASSLYGLGYT
>NA|TRBV6-5|13|TRBJ1-1
ASSSPGHPNTEAF
>NA|TRBV5-6|13|TRBJ1-2
ASTTSPRGSYGYT
>NA|TRBV28|11|TRBJ2-7
ASSRTDLGEQY
>NA|TRBV5-6|14|TRBJ2-1
ASSLGQGFTYNEQF
>NA|TRBV4-2|14|TRBJ2-5
ASSQDRRGPGETQY
>NA|TRBV24-1|14|TRBJ2-1
ATSDFPGLASNEQF
>NA|TRBV9|12|TRBJ2-3
ASSKGQLPDTQY
>NA|TRBV14|12|TRBJ1-2
ASSHSTGGHGYT
>NA|TRBV19|13|TRBJ2-5
ATSSGPGGTETQY
>NA|TRBV6-5|11|TRBJ1-1
ASSFQSGTEAF
>few|TRBV28|12|TRBJ2-4
ASSSPGGVYIQY
>NA|TRBV24-1|11|TRBJ2-1
ATSDPGLGGRF
>NA|TRBV10-3|13|TRBJ1-1
VTSSRQGTNTEAF
>NA|TRBV4-3|13|TRBJ1-1
ASSQELGANTEAF
>NA|TRBV29-1|10|TRBJ2-1
SEREGYNEQF
>NA|TRBV18|14|TRBJ2-7
ASSYGAGAASYEQY
>NA|TRBV27|12|TRBJ2-7
ASSTRDRSYEQY
>NA|TRBV5-6|9|TRBJ1-3
ASGQGNTIY
>NA|TRBV3-1/TRBV3-2|11|TRBJ1-2
ASSQDRGNGYT
>NA|TRBV4-3|14|TRBJ2-1
ASSQSSSGPFNEQF